The rows below give T cell receptor beta chains drawn from one sample of a study of cytomegalovirus exposure and HLA in healthy donors. Clones were read by immunoSEQ multiplex PCR, and TCRdb kept only the in-frame ones, dropping some. The repertoire holds 50,000 to 65,000 clones, with under 90% as singletons. Sample: PBMCs. Receptors originate from a woman aged 18 to 35 in good health and CMV-seronegative. Both conserved end residues are part of each CDR3. D genes are given only for firm matches. Clone size is given for some rows only: seen once, a few or many times, or a class if the clone is expanded.

clone_size,v_call,d_call,j_call,cdr3_aa,cdr3_nt
.,TRBV4-1,TRBD1,TRBJ2-1,CASSPRTGGVYNEQFF,TGCGCCAGCAGCCCACGGACAGGGGGCGTCTACAATGAGCAGTTCTTC
.,TRBV28,TRBD2,TRBJ2-5,CASSLAGFQETQYF,TGTGCCAGCAGCTTAGCGGGGTTCCAAGAGACCCAGTACTTC
.,TRBV4-2,.,TRBJ2-1,CASSTGTGDYNEQFF,TGTGCCAGCAGCACCGGCACGGGAGATTATAATGAGCAGTTCTTC
once,TRBV5-1,.,TRBJ2-5,CASSLGGTLQETQYF,TGCGCCAGCAGCTTGGGCGGTACTCTCCAAGAGACCCAGTACTTC
.,TRBV19,TRBD1,TRBJ1-2,CASNPDRGYGYTF,TGTGCCAGTAACCCGGACAGGGGGTATGGCTACACCTTC
.,TRBV30,.,TRBJ1-6,CAWSVPAASSYNSPLHF,TGTGCCTGGAGTGTACCGGCAGCGAGCTCCTATAATTCACCCCTCCACTTT
.,TRBV7-8,.,TRBJ1-1,CASSLKGRDGRWGNTEAFF,TGTGCCAGCAGCTTAAAAGGGAGGGACGGTCGATGGGGGAACACTGAAGCTTTCTTT
.,TRBV21-1,.,TRBJ1-3,CASSKGAGPPGDSGNTIYF,TGTGCCAGCAGCAAAGGGGCAGGCCCTCCCGGTGACTCTGGAAACACCATATATTTT
.,TRBV5-4,TRBD2,TRBJ2-1,CASSLWLAGGGAYNEQFF,TGTGCCAGCAGCTTGTGGCTAGCGGGGGGAGGGGCCTACAATGAGCAGTTCTTC
.,TRBV28,.,TRBJ1-1,CASSSGQLGAFF,TGTGCCAGCAGTTCCGGACAGCTTGGTGCTTTCTTT
once,TRBV19,.,TRBJ1-5,CASKATGRNQPQHF,TGTGCCAGTAAGGCGACAGGCCGCAATCAGCCCCAGCATTTT
few,TRBV18,.,TRBJ2-5,CASSPGSNLRETQYF,TGTGCCAGCTCCCCCGGGAGTAACTTACGGGAGACCCAGTACTTC
.,TRBV28,.,TRBJ1-5,CASSFNQPQHF,TGTGCCAGCAGCTTCAATCAGCCCCAGCATTTT
.,TRBV9,.,TRBJ2-4,CASSSGTSAAAKNIQYF,TGTGCCAGCAGCTCCGGGACATCCGCAGCGGCCAAAAACATTCAGTACTTC
.,TRBV5-1,TRBD1,TRBJ2-3,CASSLAGQGWTDTQYF,TGCGCCAGCAGCTTGGCAGGACAGGGGTGGACAGATACGCAGTATTTT
.,TRBV5-4,.,TRBJ2-5,CASSLTLLRDLNLQETQYF,TGTGCCAGCAGTCTAACTTTACTCCGGGATCTCAACCTCCAAGAGACCCAGTACTTC
.,TRBV10-1,TRBD2,TRBJ2-7,CASSGPGLGTYEQYF,TGCGCCAGCAGTGGGCCGGGACTAGGCACCTACGAGCAGTACTTC
.,TRBV2,.,TRBJ1-2,CASRDRNYGYTF,TGTGCCAGCAGGGACAGAAACTATGGCTACACCTTC
.,TRBV5-1,.,TRBJ2-2,CASSLVGPVANTGELFF,TGCGCCAGCAGCTTGGTTGGGCCGGTTGCGAACACCGGGGAGCTGTTTTTT
few,TRBV14,TRBD1,TRBJ1-4,CASSSRQGGKLFF,TGTGCCAGCAGCTCACGACAGGGGGGAAAACTGTTTTTT
.,TRBV19,.,TRBJ2-5,CASTPGGRGSRTQYF,TGTGCCAGTACGCCAGGGGGGCGCGGTTCTCGGACCCAGTACTTC
.,TRBV6-1,.,TRBJ2-7,CASSEGTYEQYF,TGTGCCAGCAGTGAAGGCACCTACGAGCAGTACTTC
once,TRBV27,TRBD1,TRBJ2-7,CASRGGQGNEQYF,TGTGCCAGCAGGGGGGGACAGGGTAACGAGCAGTACTTC
few,TRBV6-1,.,TRBJ2-5,CASSETPTGEETQYF,TGTGCCAGCAGTGAAACTCCGACCGGAGAAGAGACCCAGTACTTC
.,TRBV7-2,.,TRBJ2-7,CASSSNRVSYEQYF,TGTGCCAGCAGCTCGAACAGGGTCTCCTACGAGCAGTACTTC
.,TRBV7-3,.,TRBJ1-1,CASSFIRAMNTEAFF,TGTGCCAGCAGTTTTATCAGGGCCATGAACACTGAAGCTTTCTTT
.,TRBV6-5,.,TRBJ2-1,CASSYSPGDYNEQFF,TGTGCCAGCAGTTACTCTCCAGGGGACTACAATGAGCAGTTCTTC
.,TRBV30,TRBD1,TRBJ2-3,CAWSAIPGQGADTQYF,TGTGCCTGGAGTGCGATACCTGGACAGGGGGCAGATACGCAGTATTTT
once,TRBV19,.,TRBJ2-7,CASAAPKGEQYF,TGTGCCAGTGCAGCCCCCAAGGGGGAGCAGTACTTC
.,TRBV10-2,.,TRBJ2-6,CASNSGANGLTF,TGCGCCAGCAACTCTGGGGCCAACGGCCTGACTTTC
few,TRBV27,.,TRBJ2-4,CASSLGAGERDSQYF,TGTGCCAGCAGTTTGGGGGCGGGAGAACGAGACAGTCAGTACTTC
few,TRBV11-2,.,TRBJ1-5,CASSPGQWNQPQHF,TGTGCCAGCAGCCCCGGACAGTGGAATCAGCCCCAGCATTTT
.,TRBV9,.,TRBJ2-2,CASSVVRGFTGELFF,TGTGCCAGCAGCGTAGTCCGGGGGTTCACCGGGGAGCTGTTTTTT
.,TRBV7-3,.,TRBJ1-5,CASSLGRNQPQHF,TGTGCCAGCAGCTTAGGGCGCAATCAGCCCCAGCATTTT
.,TRBV6-6,.,TRBJ1-1,CASSYSGGRMNTEAFF,TGTGCCAGCAGTTACTCAGGGGGACGTATGAACACTGAAGCTTTCTTT
.,TRBV18,.,TRBJ2-5,CASSRNSATAETQYF,TGTGCCAGCTCACGTAACAGTGCAACCGCGGAGACCCAGTACTTC
.,TRBV7-3,TRBD2,TRBJ2-3,CASSLTSIPDTQYF,TGTGCCAGCAGCTTGACTAGCATTCCAGATACGCAGTATTTT
.,TRBV5-8,TRBD1,TRBJ1-2,CASSLGQGGYGYTF,TGTGCCAGCAGCCTGGGACAGGGTGGCTATGGCTACACCTTC
.,TRBV25-1,TRBD1,TRBJ2-2,CASSVQGGDGELFF,TGTGCCAGCAGCGTACAGGGGGGCGACGGGGAGCTGTTTTTT
once,TRBV23-1,.,TRBJ1-4,CASSGGADEKLFF,TGCGCCAGCAGTGGAGGGGCGGATGAAAAACTGTTTTTT
few,TRBV6-4,TRBD1,TRBJ2-6,CASSTTGVSGANVLTF,TGTGCCAGCAGTACTACAGGGGTCTCTGGGGCCAACGTCCTGACTTTC
.,TRBV28,.,TRBJ2-6,CASRPGGAGANGLTF,TGTGCCAGCCGCCCCGGAGGGGCTGGGGCCAACGGCCTGACTTTC
few,TRBV7-9,.,TRBJ1-1,CASSLIRDTEAFF,TGTGCCAGCAGCTTAATTCGGGACACTGAAGCTTTCTTT
once,TRBV7-3,.,TRBJ2-6,CASSSGGTGANVLTF,TGTGCCAGCAGCTCCGGGGGAACTGGGGCCAACGTCCTGACTTTC
.,TRBV6-1,TRBD2,TRBJ2-7,CASSPALSGAYEQYF,TGTGCCAGCAGTCCTGCCCTCAGCGGGGCATACGAGCAGTACTTC